This TCR beta chain comes out of a study of neoadjuvant anti-PD-1 for oral cavity cancer. Study summary: Non-progressing patients received a fourth nivolumab dose near day 43, then surgery on days 50-56.

Time point indicated: after neoadjuvant nivolumab, at surgical resection. Patients were newly diagnosed with stage II-IVA oral cavity squamous cell carcinoma without prior systemic or radiation treatment. Cohort: HPV-negative, locally advanced oral cavity squamous cell carcinoma patients. The V gene's germline CDR1 is WNHNN and CDR2 SYGVQD (reference sequence). V lost 3 bases, J lost 2 bases, and 7 bases lay in between. This CDR3 region has 13 residues. Findings and caveats of the study: Only three patients per response group were TCR-analyzed; validation needed.

As concerns this clone: Its cognate antigen is unknown.

Clones were read by immunoSEQ multiplex PCR, and TCRdb kept only the in-frame ones, dropping some. The sample includes just under 70,000 clones, more than 75% of them seen just once. This sequence was found in a person aged 35-80 years with oral cavity squamous cell carcinoma. This sequence joins TRBV10-1 and TRBJ1-1; D ambiguous. The source material was PBMCs, sampled after nivolumab (anti-PD-1) treatment. This CDR3 reads CASSEQLNTEAFF. The CDR3 DNA follows: TGCGCCAGCAGTGAACAGTTAAACACTGAAGCTTTCTTT.